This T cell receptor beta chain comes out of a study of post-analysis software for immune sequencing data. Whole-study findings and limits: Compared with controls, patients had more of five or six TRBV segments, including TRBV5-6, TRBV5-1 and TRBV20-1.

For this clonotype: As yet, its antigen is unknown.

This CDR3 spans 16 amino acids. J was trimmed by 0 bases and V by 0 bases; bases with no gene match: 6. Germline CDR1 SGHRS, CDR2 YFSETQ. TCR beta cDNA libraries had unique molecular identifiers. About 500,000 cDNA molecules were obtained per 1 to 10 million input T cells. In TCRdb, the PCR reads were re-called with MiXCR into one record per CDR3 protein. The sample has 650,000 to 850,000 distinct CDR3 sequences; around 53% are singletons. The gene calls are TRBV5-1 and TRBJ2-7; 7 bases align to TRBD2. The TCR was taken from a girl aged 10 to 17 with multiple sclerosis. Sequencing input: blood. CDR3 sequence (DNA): TGCGCCAGCAGCTTGGAACGGGAGGCTTTCTCCTACGAGCAGTACTTC. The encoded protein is CASSLEREAFSYEQYF.